The 20 T cell receptor beta chains below were found in one sample sequenced in a study of radiotherapy plus CTLA-4 blockade in lung cancer. The repertoire was sequenced with immunoSEQ multiplex PCR; TCRdb's copy has only in-frame clones and lacks some. Of 20,000 or so clones listed, roughly 86% were seen once; the top ten hold 20% to 30%. The sequencing used peripheral blood, collected from a patient treated with radiotherapy plus ipilimumab. The origin of the receptors is a human donor with non-small cell lung cancer whose response to radiotherapy plus ipilimumab could not be evaluated.

The genes are TRBV29-1 and TRBJ2-7; D not certain. Germline CDR1 SQVTM, CDR2 ANQGSEA. The CDR3 has 13 residues. Trimming took off 4 bases at V and 0 bases at J, with 10 bases between the two ends. The CDR3 loop reads CSVVVGSSYEQYF. The CDR3 nucleotides are TGCAGCGTTGTGGTTGGCAGCTCCTACGAGCAGTACTTC.

The chain has TRBV27 and TRBJ1-6; 8 bases align to TRBD1. Trimming at V came to 4 bases and at J to 10 bases, leaving 15 bases not matched to a gene. This CDR3 region has 17 residues. The V gene's germline CDR1 is MNHEY and CDR2 SMNVEV (reference sequence). In DNA, the CDR3 is TGTGCCAGCAGTTCTCTCCCGGACAGGGTAGTAAGGTCACCCCTCCACTTT. It encodes CASSSLPDRVVRSPLHF.

A few counts support this clone. The chain employs TRBV6-6 and TRBJ2-1, with D tentatively TRBD2 (5 bases). Trimming removed 0 bases at V and 9 bases at J, with 12 bases between. This CDR3 comprises 14 residues. CDR1 MNHNY and CDR2 SVGAGI come from the germline V gene (reference sequence). This CDR3 reads CASSYSMGELEQFF. CDR3 bases: TGTGCCAGCAGTTACTCGATGGGAGAACTTGAGCAGTTCTTC.

The V gene is TRBV18, the J gene TRBJ1-2, with D possibly being TRBD1 (6 bases). Trimming shortened V by 3 bases and J by 8 bases, and 13 bases separated the two germline ends. CDR3 length: 13 amino acids. The germline CDR1 and CDR2 sequences are KGHSH and LQKENI. DNA of the CDR3: TGTGCCAGCTCACCGGGACCTCAGGGGGGCTACACCTTC. Protein: CASSPGPQGGYTF. The full variable domain, in which reference TRBV18 and TRBJ1-2 provide the parts outside the CDR3, is NAGVMQNPRHLVRRRGQEARLRCSPMKGHSHVYWYRQLPEEGLKFMVYLQKENIIDESGMPKERFSAEFPKEGPSILRIQQVVRGDSAAYFCASSPGPQGGYTFGSGTRLTVV.

This chain links TRBV28 with TRBJ2-6; D is possibly TRBD2 (6 bases). The CDR3 contains 17 residues. Germline CDR1 and CDR2: MDHEN and SYDVKM. The V end lost 7 bases, the J end lost 0 bases, and 16 bases lay between the germline ends. The CDR3 nucleotides are TGTGCCAGCACTCCCCGGGACGGGAGCTCTGGGGCCAACGTCCTGACTTTC. It specifies CASTPRDGSSGANVLTF.

This clone was counted only a few times. The gene calls are TRBV6-5 and TRBJ1-5; D might be TRBD1 (5 bases). The CDR3 runs 14 residues. V shed 8 bases and J shed 6 bases, with 17 bases lying between them. Per the germline V gene, CDR1 is MNHEY and CDR2 is SVGAGI. The CDR3 loop reads CASRGGGLGQPQHF. The CDR3 bases are TGTGCCAGCCGTGGTGGGGGGTTGGGTCAGCCCCAGCATTTT.

The genes are TRBV5-6 and TRBJ2-1, with a tentative D call TRBD1 (6 bases). V lost 5 bases and J lost 8, with 14 bases in between. CDR1 SGHDT and CDR2 YYEEEE come from the germline V gene. This CDR3 has 13 amino acids. The CDR3 region has the DNA TGTGCCAGCAGAGGTACAGGGAATCATGAGCAGTTCTTC. This translates into CASRGTGNHEQFF.

The V and J genes are TRBV9 and TRBJ1-2, with D perhaps matching TRBD1 (6 bases). This CDR3 has 13 amino acids. V lost 4 bases to trimming and J lost 6 bases, with 13 bases between them. Per the germline V gene, CDR1 is SGDLS and CDR2 is YYNGEE. The CDR3 DNA reads TGTGCCAGCAGCTCGGGGGGCAACAATGGCTACACCTTC. It specifies CASSSGGNNGYTF.

The chain combines TRBV27 with TRBJ1-3; D possibly corresponds to TRBD1 (6 bases). This CDR3 has 16 amino acids. The germline V gene encodes CDR1 MNHEY and CDR2 SMNVEV (reference sequence). The V end lost 5 bases, the J end lost 0 bases, and 14 bases lay between the germline ends. The CDR3 loop reads CASSRSGVDSGNTIYF. CDR3 bases: TGTGCCAGCAGTAGATCAGGGGTTGACTCTGGAAACACCATATATTTT.

This sequence joins TRBV21-1 and TRBJ1-5; the table's D gene call, TRBD1, was not cross checked with the DNA. TRBV21-1 is designated a pseudogene. This CDR3 has 13 amino acids. The CDR3 spells CARPGPNNQPQHF. Here the CDR3 DNA reads TGTGCCAGACCAGGGCCAAACAATCAGCCCCAGCATTTT.

The chain joins TRBV28 to TRBJ2-7; D is possibly TRBD2 (5 bases). Germline CDR1 and CDR2: MDHEN and SYDVKM. Trimming took off 0 bases at V and 0 bases at J, with 6 bases between the two ends. CDR3 length equals 14 residues. The CDR3 sequence is CASSLWGSSYEQYF. CDR3 bases: TGTGCCAGCAGTTTATGGGGGAGCTCCTACGAGCAGTACTTC.

J is TRBJ2-7 and V is TRBV29-1; 7 bases match TRBD1. This CDR3 contains 12 residues. With V trimmed by 8 bases and J by 3 bases, 7 bases remained unmatched. The germline CDR1 and CDR2 sequences are SQVTM and ANQGSEA. This CDR3 reads CSSRDSYYEQYF. CDR3 in DNA: TGCAGCAGCCGGGACAGTTACTACGAGCAGTACTTC.

V usage is TRBV21-1 and J usage is TRBJ1-3; the tabulated D call, TRBD1, remains unverified against the DNA. TRBV21-1 is marked as a pseudogene. The CDR3 has 16 residues. CDR3 sequence reads: CASSKAEGARRDTIYF. CDR3 in DNA: TGTGCCAGCAGCAAAGCTGAGGGGGCGCGTAGGGACACCATATATTTT.

J is TRBJ2-5 and V is TRBV5-1; 7 positions match TRBD1. This CDR3 region has 13 residues. The ends lost 5 bases at V and 4 bases at J; junction bases unmatched: 5. Germline assignment: CDR1 SGHRS and CDR2 YFSETQ. The CDR3 region is CASRQGTPETQYF. The CDR3 region has the DNA TGCGCCAGCAGACAGGGGACACCAGAGACCCAGTACTTC. Drawing the rest from reference TRBV5-1 and TRBJ2-5, the complete variable domain is KAGVTQTPRYLIKTRGQQVTLSCSPISGHRSVSWYQQTPGQGLQFLFEYFSETQRNKGNFPGRFSGRQFSNSRSEMNVSTLELGDSALYLCASRQGTPETQYFGPGTRLLVL.

This chain connects TRBV19 to TRBJ2-1; 8 bases are shared with TRBD2. Unmatched junction bases numbered 8, after V lost 4 bases and J lost 0 bases. The germline gives CDR1 LNHDA, CDR2 SQIVND (reference sequence). This CDR3 spans 17 amino acids. CDR3: CASSTLPGGSSYNEQFF. The CDR3 DNA follows: TGTGCCAGTAGTACCCTCCCGGGGGGGAGCTCCTACAATGAGCAGTTCTTC.

The chain uses TRBV11-2 and TRBJ2-1, with D possibly matching TRBD2 (6 bases). V was pared by 5 bases and J by 6 bases, with 20 bases between. The CDR3 totals 16 residues. Germline assignment: CDR1 SGHAT and CDR2 FQNNGV. Written as DNA, the CDR3 is TGTGCCAGCAGCCCTCTCCGAGCATTGGGGGGCAATGAGCAGTTCTTC. Its protein product is CASSPLRALGGNEQFF. Complete variable domain (other parts from reference TRBV11-2 and TRBJ2-1): EAGVAQSPRYKIIEKRQSVAFWCNPISGHATLYWYQQILGQGPKLLIQFQNNGVVDDSQLPKDRFSAERLKGVDSTLKIQPAKLEDSAVYLCASSPLRALGGNEQFFGPGTRLTVL.

The V call is TRBV5-4, the J call TRBJ1-2; D call uncertain. Germline lookup yields CDR1 SGHNT and CDR2 YYREEE (reference sequence). The CDR3 spans 13 residues. Trimming took 2 bases from V and 4 from J, leaving 9 bases between them. CDR3 sequence reads: CASSFGVGYGYTF. As DNA, the CDR3 is TGTGCCAGCAGCTTCGGGGTAGGCTATGGCTACACCTTC.

This clone was counted a few times. In nucleotides, the CDR3 is TGTGCCAGCTCACCCGGACTAGTCGATGAGCAGTTCTTC. Its protein is CASSPGLVDEQFF. The rearrangement uses TRBV18 and TRBJ2-1; the match to TRBD2 covers 7 bases. V lost 3 bases, J lost 8 bases, and 4 bases stayed unmatched. Germline V lookup: CDR1 KGHSH, CDR2 LQKENI. This CDR3 spans 13 amino acids. Combining the CDR3 with reference TRBV18 and TRBJ2-1 gives the whole variable domain NAGVMQNPRHLVRRRGQEARLRCSPMKGHSHVYWYRQLPEEGLKFMVYLQKENIIDESGMPKERFSAEFPKEGPSILRIQQVVRGDSAAYFCASSPGLVDEQFFGPGTRLTVL.

CDR3 sequence: CASTNRAAEQYF. The CDR3 region has the DNA TGTGCCTCTACTAACAGGGCGGCCGAGCAGTACTTC. This chain uses TRBV10-3 with TRBJ2-7; D is perhaps TRBD1 (6 bases). Deletions cut 11 bases from V and 6 bases from J, with 17 bases between. The CDR3 spans 12 residues. CDR1 is ENHRY and CDR2 is SYGVKD in the germline V gene.

This clone was detected once. V usage is TRBV21-1 and J usage is TRBJ1-3; the D call in the table, TRBD1, was not verified against the DNA. TRBV21-1 is a documented pseudogene. The CDR3 is made up of 16 amino acids. The CDR3 reads CASSKARTASGNTIYF. The CDR3 DNA is TGTGCCAGCAGCAAGGCGCGGACAGCCTCTGGAAACACCATATATTTT.